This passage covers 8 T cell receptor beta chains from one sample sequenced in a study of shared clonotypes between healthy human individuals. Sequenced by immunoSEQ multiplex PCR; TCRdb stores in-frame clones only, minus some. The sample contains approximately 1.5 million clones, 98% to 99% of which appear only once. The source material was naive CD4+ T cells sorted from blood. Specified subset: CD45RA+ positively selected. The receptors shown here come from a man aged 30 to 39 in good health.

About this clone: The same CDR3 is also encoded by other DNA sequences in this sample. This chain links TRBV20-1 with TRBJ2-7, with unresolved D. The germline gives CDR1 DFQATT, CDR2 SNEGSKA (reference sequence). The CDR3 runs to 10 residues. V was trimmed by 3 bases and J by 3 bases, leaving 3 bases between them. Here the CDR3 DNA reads TGCAGTGCTAGGGGCTACGAGCAGTACTTC. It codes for CSARGYEQYF.

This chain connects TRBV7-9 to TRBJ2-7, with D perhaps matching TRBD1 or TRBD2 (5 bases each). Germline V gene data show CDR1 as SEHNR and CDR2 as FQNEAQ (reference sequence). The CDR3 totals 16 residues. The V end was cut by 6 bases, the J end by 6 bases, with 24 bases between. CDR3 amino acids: CASRKNFRDDTSEQYF. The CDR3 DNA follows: TGTGCCAGCAGAAAAAATTTCCGGGACGATACTTCCGAGCAGTACTTC. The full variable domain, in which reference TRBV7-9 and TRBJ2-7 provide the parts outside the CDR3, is DTGVSQNPRHKITKRGQNVTFRCDPISEHNRLYWYRQTLGQGPEFLTYFQNEAQLEKSRLLSDRFSAERPKGSFSTLEIQRTEQGDSAMYLCASRKNFRDDTSEQYFGPGTRLTVT.

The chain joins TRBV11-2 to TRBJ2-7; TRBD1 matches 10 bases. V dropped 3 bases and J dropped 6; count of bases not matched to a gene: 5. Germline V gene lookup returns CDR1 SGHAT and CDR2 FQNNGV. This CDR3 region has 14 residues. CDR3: CASSLTGTGVEQYF. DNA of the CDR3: TGTGCCAGCAGCTTGACCGGGACAGGGGTCGAGCAGTACTTC.

Written as DNA, the CDR3 is TGTGCCACCACGGGGCTAGCGGGAGCTCTGGGAGGGGCCAACGTCCTGACTTTC. Protein: CATTGLAGALGGANVLTF. The V gene is TRBV28, the J gene TRBJ2-6, with 10 bases fitting TRBD2. The length of the CDR3 is 18 residues. V lost 10 bases and J lost 4; bases outside the gene matches: 16. Per germline, CDR1 MDHEN and CDR2 SYDVKM. The full variable domain, with the rest looked up from reference TRBV28 and TRBJ2-6, is DVKVTQSSRYLVKRTGEKVFLECVQDMDHENMFWYRQDPGLGLRLIYFSYDVKMKEKGDIPEGYSVSREKKERFSLILESASTNQTSMYLCATTGLAGALGGANVLTFGAGSRLTVL.

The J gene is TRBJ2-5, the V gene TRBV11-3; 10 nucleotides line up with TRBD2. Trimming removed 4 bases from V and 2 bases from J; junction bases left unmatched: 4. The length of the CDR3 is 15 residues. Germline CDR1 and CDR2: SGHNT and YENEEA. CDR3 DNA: TGTGCCAGCAGCTCGGCAGCGGGAGGGCAAGAGACCCAGTACTTC. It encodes CASSSAAGGQETQYF.

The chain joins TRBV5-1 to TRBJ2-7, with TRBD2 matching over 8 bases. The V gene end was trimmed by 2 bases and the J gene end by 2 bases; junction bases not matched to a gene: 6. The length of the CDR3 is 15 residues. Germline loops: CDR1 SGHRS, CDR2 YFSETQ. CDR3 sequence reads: CASSFLAGLAYEQYF. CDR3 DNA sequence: TGCGCCAGCAGCTTCCTAGCGGGCCTCGCCTACGAGCAGTACTTC. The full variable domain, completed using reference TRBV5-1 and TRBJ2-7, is KAGVTQTPRYLIKTRGQQVTLSCSPISGHRSVSWYQQTPGQGLQFLFEYFSETQRNKGNFPGRFSGRQFSNSRSEMNVSTLELGDSALYLCASSFLAGLAYEQYFGPGTRLTVT.

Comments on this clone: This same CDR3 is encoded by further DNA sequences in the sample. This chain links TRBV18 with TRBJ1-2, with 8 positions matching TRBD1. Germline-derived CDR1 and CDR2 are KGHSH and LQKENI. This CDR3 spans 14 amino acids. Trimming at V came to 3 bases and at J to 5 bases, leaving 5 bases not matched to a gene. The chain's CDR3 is CASSPQGALYGYTF. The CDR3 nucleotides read TGTGCCAGCTCACCTCAGGGGGCTTTATATGGCTACACCTTC.

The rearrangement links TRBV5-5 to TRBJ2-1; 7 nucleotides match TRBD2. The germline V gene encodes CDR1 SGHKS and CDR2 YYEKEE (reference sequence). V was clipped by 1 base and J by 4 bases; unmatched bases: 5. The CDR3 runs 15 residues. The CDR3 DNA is TGTGCCAGCAGCTTGAGCCTAGCGGCTTACAATGAGCAGTTCTTC. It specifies CASSLSLAAYNEQFF.